A single sample is the source of the 24 T cell receptor beta chains below, sequenced in a study of blood T cell repertoires in COVID-19. Only in-frame clones appear in the TCRdb table, and some are missing; sequencing was by immunoSEQ multiplex PCR. This sample yields under 200,000 clones, of which around 90% are seen a single time; 5% to 6.5% belongs to the top ten. Sequencing was done on a sample of peripheral blood. These receptors were obtained from a man in his forties with active or convalescent COVID-19.

In its sample, this clone was seen a few times. The chain links TRBV11-3 to TRBJ1-1, with D possibly TRBD1 on 5 matching bases. Looked up from germline, CDR1 is SGHNT and CDR2 is YENEEA. There are 15 residues in the CDR3. V lost 5 bases to trimming and J lost 1 base, with 14 bases between them. CDR3 nucleotides: TGTGCCAGCAGCGGACATGGCAGGGAGAACACTGAAGCTTTCTTT. Its translation is CASSGHGRENTEAFF.

The chain links TRBV2 to TRBJ2-1, with 8 bases aligning to TRBD1. The length of the CDR3 is 15 residues. V dropped 6 bases and J dropped 3; count of bases not matched to a gene: 7. Germline-derived CDR1 and CDR2 are SNHLY and FYNNEI. The CDR3 is CASRRTGFGYNEQFF. DNA of the CDR3: TGTGCCAGCAGGAGGACAGGGTTCGGCTACAATGAGCAGTTCTTC.

The V call is TRBV6-5, the J call TRBJ2-7; the D gene is possibly TRBD2 (6 bases). V dropped 2 bases and J dropped 7 bases, with 12 bases sitting between them. Germline V gives CDR1 MNHEY, CDR2 SVGAGI. CDR3 length equals 13 residues. For the CDR3, the DNA is TGTGCCAGCAGTTACGGGGGAGGAGGGGAGCAGTACTTC. Amino acids: CASSYGGGGEQYF.

V and J are TRBV7-9 and TRBJ2-7; no clear D. Germline V CDR1 and CDR2: SEHNR, FQNEAQ (reference sequence). CDR3 length: 15 residues. Trimming left V 5 bases short and J 0 bases short, with 14 bases between. Written as DNA, the CDR3 is TGTGCCAGCAGCCCGCGTGTGGTTAGCTCCTACGAGCAGTACTTC. Protein: CASSPRVVSSYEQYF.

The chain is built from TRBV9 and TRBJ1-5, with D perhaps TRBD1 (5 bases). Germline CDR1 and CDR2: SGDLS and YYNGEE. CDR3 length: 17 amino acids. V gave up 3 bases and J gave up 7 bases, with 23 bases separating them. Here the CDR3 DNA reads TGTGCCAGCAGCGCCGGGGGGACGGATCGCTTAGGGCAGCCCCAGCATTTT. Translating gives CASSAGGTDRLGQPQHF. Complete variable domain (other parts from reference TRBV9 and TRBJ1-5): DSGVTQTPKHLITATGQRVTLRCSPRSGDLSVYWYQQSLDQGLQFLIQYYNGEERAKGNILERFSAQQFPDLHSELNLSSLELGDSALYFCASSAGGTDRLGQPQHFGDGTRLSIL.

This chain uses TRBV28 with TRBJ1-1; 7 bases are shared with TRBD1. CDR3 size: 15 residues. From germline, CDR1 is MDHEN and CDR2 SYDVKM. The V and J ends lost 6 bases and 3 bases, in that order; junction bases with no gene match: 10. The CDR3 nucleotides are TGTGCCAGCAGCCCTACAGGGGCGAGCCACACTGAAGCTTTCTTT. Translated, it gives CASSPTGASHTEAFF.

The V gene is TRBV30, the J gene TRBJ1-6; D gene unclear. Trimming cost V 5 bases and J 5 bases, with 10 bases left between them. Germline V gene data show CDR1 as GTSNPN and CDR2 as SVGIG (reference sequence). The CDR3 is made up of 13 amino acids. The CDR3 DNA reads as TGTGCCTGGCGAGACACCCATAATTCACCCCTCCACTTT. This translates into CAWRDTHNSPLHF.

The genes are TRBV27 and TRBJ2-5; 7 bases are shared with TRBD1. In germline, CDR1 is MNHEY, CDR2 SMNVEV (reference sequence). The CDR3 consists of 13 residues. V dropped 5 bases and J dropped 5; count of bases not matched to a gene: 5. Here the CDR3 reads CASSTGERETQYF. As DNA, the CDR3 is TGTGCCAGCAGTACAGGGGAGAGGGAGACCCAGTACTTC.

The genes are TRBV7-9 and TRBJ1-6; 11 nucleotides align to TRBD1. The CDR3 contains 15 residues. Germline CDR1 is SEHNR and CDR2 is FQNEAQ (reference sequence). Trimming at V came to 5 bases and at J to 7 bases, leaving 4 bases not matched to a gene. The CDR3 protein is CASSPRDRGNSPLHF. CDR3 nucleotide sequence: TGTGCCAGCAGCCCCCGGGACAGGGGGAATTCACCCCTCCACTTT.

The CDR3 DNA reads as TGCGCCAGCAGGCCTAGCGGGACGAGGTACAATGAGCAGTTCTTC. Residues: CASRPSGTRYNEQFF. This chain links TRBV4-1 with TRBJ2-1; 9 positions match TRBD2. Germline values: CDR1 MGHRA, CDR2 YSYEKL. Trimming removed 6 bases from V and 4 bases from J; junction bases left unmatched: 7. CDR3 size: 15 residues.

The table lists this clone with a count of one. The V call is TRBV4-1, the J call TRBJ2-5; the D is unclear. The CDR3 length is 14 residues. Deletions cut 2 bases from V and 4 bases from J, with 11 bases between. CDR1 and CDR2 (germline): MGHRA, YSYEKL. In DNA form, the CDR3 reads TGCGCCAGCAGCCAACTACTCCTTATAGAGACCCAGTACTTC. Translated, it gives CASSQLLLIETQYF.

The rearrangement joins TRBV7-2 to TRBJ1-2, with TRBD1 as a possible D gene (6 bases). CDR1 and CDR2 from the germline V gene are SGHTA and FQGNSA. There are 19 residues in the CDR3. V was trimmed by 4 bases and J by 5 bases, leaving 29 bases between them. CDR3 amino acids: CASSSSTIPGHLGEYGYTF. In DNA form, the CDR3 reads TGTGCCAGCAGCTCGTCTACTATCCCGGGACACCTTGGGGAGTATGGCTACACCTTC.

This clone was seen repeatedly, ten times or more. J is TRBJ2-2 and V is TRBV7-9; TRBD1 matches 8 bases. With V trimmed by 6 bases and J by 0 bases, 9 bases remained unmatched. This CDR3 has 17 residues. Looked up from germline, CDR1 is SEHNR and CDR2 is FQNEAQ (reference sequence). The CDR3 protein is CASRPTGGRTNTGELFF. CDR3 nucleotide sequence: TGTGCCAGCAGGCCTACAGGGGGTCGCACGAACACCGGGGAGCTGTTTTTT.

The V and J genes are TRBV5-4 and TRBJ2-7; D is uncertain. V lost 0 bases and J 2 bases, leaving 3 bases between the germline ends. Per the germline V gene, CDR1 is SGHNT and CDR2 is YYREEE (reference sequence). The CDR3 is 12 amino acids. The CDR3 reads CASSLDTYEQYF. CDR3 DNA: TGTGCCAGCAGCTTGGACACCTACGAGCAGTACTTC.

The V call is TRBV5-1, the J call TRBJ1-2, with D possibly being TRBD1 (5 bases). The germline CDR1 and CDR2 sequences are SGHRS and YFSETQ. This CDR3 has 15 residues. The V end lost 3 bases, the J end lost 1 base, and 13 bases lay between the germline ends. For the CDR3, the DNA is TGCGCCAGCAGCTCACGGGCGGGGGTTAACTATGGCTACACCTTC. Translating gives CASSSRAGVNYGYTF.

V usage is TRBV30 and J usage is TRBJ2-5, with TRBD1 identical over 8 bases. The junction had 6 bases not matched to a gene; V was cut back by 4 bases and J by 5 bases. The CDR3 is 13 residues long. Germline CDR1 is GTSNPN and CDR2 is SVGIG (reference sequence). The CDR3 protein is CAWNPGDRETQYF. CDR3 DNA: TGTGCCTGGAACCCTGGGGACAGGGAGACCCAGTACTTC.

The chain is built from TRBV9 and TRBJ2-1; perhaps TRBD2 as D (5 bases). The V and J ends lost 4 bases and 7 bases respectively, with 9 bases between them. This CDR3 has 12 residues. Looked up from germline, CDR1 is SGDLS and CDR2 is YYNGEE. The CDR3: CASSLLANEQFF. CDR3 nucleotides: TGTGCCAGCAGCCTTCTAGCTAATGAGCAGTTCTTC.

The CDR3 sequence is CASSVSLDQETQYF. The CDR3 DNA is TGTGCCAGCAGCGTATCACTGGACCAAGAGACCCAGTACTTC. The rearrangement links TRBV9 to TRBJ2-5, with D unresolved. The CDR3 has 14 residues. Per the germline V gene, CDR1 is SGDLS and CDR2 is YYNGEE. The V end lost 1 base, the J end lost 0 bases, and 7 bases lay between the germline ends.

J is TRBJ2-2 and V is TRBV24-1, with TRBD1 as a possible D gene (6 bases). Trimming shortened V by 0 bases and J by 0 bases, and 10 bases separated the two germline ends. The CDR3 contains 17 residues. The V gene's germline CDR1 is KGHDR and CDR2 SFDVKD. The CDR3 here is CATSDLRGGSNTGELFF. As DNA, the CDR3 is TGTGCCACCAGTGATTTGCGAGGGGGATCGAACACCGGGGAGCTGTTTTTT.

This clone was counted once. The chain combines TRBV1 with TRBJ2-1; the table names TRBD2, a call not compared with the DNA. TRBV1 is flagged as a pseudogene. The CDR3 runs 15 residues. The CDR3 bases are TGCACCAGCAGTTCCCGGGGGTCCCAGCCAGATGAGCAGTTCTTC. It codes for CTSSSRGSQPDEQFF.

This chain joins TRBV18 and TRBJ1-3; D gene ambiguous. Looked up from germline, CDR1 is KGHSH and CDR2 is LQKENI. The CDR3 sequence is 15 residues long. V lost 0 bases, J lost 7 bases, and 13 bases lay in between. The DNA of the CDR3 is TGTGCCAGCTCACCACCTGCGGTTTCGTCGAACACCATATATTTT. This translates into CASSPPAVSSNTIYF.

The gene calls are TRBV30 and TRBJ2-3; 15 bases fit TRBD2. The CDR3 runs 16 residues. Germline lookup yields CDR1 GTSNPN and CDR2 SVGIG (reference sequence). With 2 bases clipped from V and 7 bases from J, the junction kept 7 bases outside the gene matches. The CDR3 protein is CAWSMGLAGGRNTQYF. The CDR3 DNA follows: TGTGCCTGGAGTATGGGACTAGCGGGAGGACGAAATACGCAGTATTTT.

The chain carries TRBV10-1 and TRBJ2-7; 7 nucleotides line up with TRBD2. There are 16 residues in the CDR3. Trimming removed 4 bases from V and 3 bases from J; junction bases left unmatched: 12. The germline gives CDR1 WNHNN, CDR2 SYGVQD (reference sequence). The CDR3 loop is CASSVVGAGVLYEQYF. The CDR3 DNA sequence: TGCGCCAGCAGTGTGGTAGGGGCGGGAGTTCTCTACGAGCAGTACTTC.

This rearrangement joins TRBV19 to TRBJ2-3; TRBD2 agrees at 8 bases. The CDR3 spans 15 residues. Germline assignment: CDR1 LNHDA and CDR2 SQIVND (reference sequence). The J segment lost 1 base and the V segment lost 6 bases, leaving 6 bases of the junction unmatched. The CDR3 here is CASRKRESGTDTQYF. As DNA, the CDR3 is TGTGCCAGTAGGAAGCGGGAGTCGGGCACAGATACGCAGTATTTT.